The T cell receptor (beta chain) under discussion was sequenced for a study of blood T cell repertoires in COVID-19. Germline V lookup: CDR1 MRHNA, CDR2 SNTAGT. This CDR3 region has 16 residues. V lost 0 bases and J lost 1; bases outside the gene matches: 3. The method was immunoSEQ multiplex PCR; TCRdb's version includes in-frame clones alone and lacks a portion of them. The sample has about 190,000 clones, 90% seen once; the top ten hold about 0.59%. Material: peripheral blood. The clonotype was recovered from a man in his fifties with acute or convalescent COVID-19. The gene calls are TRBV6-4 and TRBJ2-1; TRBD2 matches at 7 bases. CDR3 loop: CASSDSPAGSYNEQFF. DNA of the CDR3: TGTGCCAGCAGTGACTCTCCAGCGGGGTCCTACAATGAGCAGTTCTTC.